This T cell receptor (beta chain) was recorded in a study of identical twins. In every case, the donor was a healthy Caucasian. Study-level points and caveats: A lower insertion count was a feature of abundant cord blood beta clonotypes, with no such feature in memory repertoires.

It was template switching that added a universal primer site, and there were unique molecular identifiers on the cDNA. TCRdb called the 5' RACE reads again in MiXCR, with one record for every CDR3 protein. The data hold approximately 350,000 distinct CDR3 sequences, with approximately 13% observed a single time. Details on this clonotype: Antigen: not known.

The CDR3 is 15 residues long. Germline assignment: CDR1 MNHNS and CDR2 SASEGT. V trimming: 8 bases; J trimming: 6 bases; junction bases outside the gene matches: 10. These data were likewise used in another study, on yellow fever vaccine responses in identical twins. Per that study: Reportedly, the T cell response mounted by twins to vaccine seemed partly convergent, partly personalized.

The sequence came from a woman under 30 in good health. The sample taken for sequencing was CD8+ T cells sorted from blood. The chain joins TRBV6-1 to TRBJ2-3; TRBD2 matches 11 bases. DNA for the CDR3: TGTGCCAGCGAGGGGCTAGCGGGGGGCGGGGATACGCAGTATTTT. Encoded protein: CASEGLAGGGDTQYF.